Each of the 14 T cell receptor beta chains below was sequenced from the same sample in a study of beta chain features in type 1 diabetes. Study outcomes and limitations: All four CD4+ subsets of Type 1 diabetes patients contained TCRB CDR3s that were moderately but significantly shorter.

Investigators reverse transcribed all isolated RNA, so they sequenced expressed TCRB transcripts. Sequencing used immunoSEQ multiplex PCR; TCRdb keeps in-frame clones, though not all of them. The sample holds hundreds of thousands of clones, more than 12% seen once. Their antigens remain unidentified. The specimen sequenced was naive CD4+ T cells from blood. The receptors derive from a man between 18 and 29 years old with type 1 diabetes.

The sample holds a few counts of this clone. The sample holds other DNA sequences that translate to the same CDR3. This chain links TRBV2 with TRBJ2-2; D is unresolved. Germline V gene data show CDR1 as SNHLY and CDR2 as FYNNEI. V was cut by 8 bases and J by 5 bases, with 6 bases left in between. The CDR3 length is 11 residues. The CDR3 DNA reads as TGTGCCAGCTTGCGGACCGGGGAGCTGTTTTTT. The encoded protein is CASLRTGELFF.

The V gene is TRBV6-5, the J gene TRBJ1-6; D might be TRBD1 (6 bases). V lost 6 bases, J lost 7 bases, and 13 bases lay in between. The germline CDR1 and CDR2 sequences are MNHEY and SVGAGI. There are 14 residues in the CDR3. CDR3 nucleotide sequence: TGTGCCAGCAGGCTGACAGGTCGCAATTCACCCCTCCACTTT. Protein: CASRLTGRNSPLHF.

The rearrangement uses TRBV20-1 and TRBJ1-6; no definite D call. Trimming stripped 4 bases from V and 10 bases from J, with 8 bases between. CDR3 length: 11 amino acids. Germline V lookup: CDR1 DFQATT, CDR2 SNEGSKA (reference sequence). The CDR3 loop is CSATRNSPLHF. Here the CDR3 DNA reads TGCAGTGCTACTCGGAACTCACCCCTCCACTTT.

This clone turned up a few times. J is TRBJ1-6 and V is TRBV28, with D possibly TRBD1 on 5 matching bases. The CDR3 loop spans 12 amino acids. Between the trimmed V and J ends, which lost 11 bases and 10 bases, there was a span of 15 bases. From germline, CDR1 is MDHEN and CDR2 SYDVKM. The CDR3 here is CAEGRPGSPLHF. CDR3 DNA: TGTGCCGAGGGGCGGCCTGGGTCACCCCTCCACTTT.

This clone was seen more than once but under ten times. The rearrangement uses TRBV4-2 and TRBJ2-1; 9 bases agree with TRBD1. CDR1 and CDR2 (germline): LGHNA, YNFKEQ. CDR3 length: 15 residues. The V and J ends lost 5 bases and 4 bases, in that order; junction bases with no gene match: 6. CDR3 protein: CASSTRDREYNEQFF. The CDR3 nucleotides are TGTGCCAGCAGCACCCGGGACAGGGAATACAATGAGCAGTTCTTC.

This rearrangement joins TRBV7-3 to TRBJ2-2, with TRBD2 identical over 7 bases. With 5 bases clipped from V and 3 bases from J, the junction kept 15 bases outside the gene matches. The CDR3 contains 18 residues. Germline V CDR1 and CDR2: SGHTA, FQGTGA. Here the CDR3 reads CASSTPLSRLADTGELFF. CDR3 DNA sequence: TGTGCCAGCAGCACACCCTTGAGTAGGCTAGCGGACACCGGGGAGCTGTTTTTT.

This clone was detected only a few times. CDR3 nucleotide sequence: TGTGCCATCCGGACAATAAGCACAGATACGCAGTATTTT. Translation: CAIRTISTDTQYF. The gene calls are TRBV10-3 and TRBJ2-3, with D possibly TRBD1 on 5 matching bases. The CDR3 spans 13 residues. The germline V gene has CDR1 ENHRY and CDR2 SYGVKD. V lost 8 bases and J lost 0, with 9 bases in between.

This clone was counted between two and nine times. This rearrangement joins TRBV2 to TRBJ1-2; tentative D call: TRBD1 (6 bases). V dropped 9 bases and J dropped 4 bases, with 12 bases sitting between them. CDR3 length: 12 residues. The V gene's germline CDR1 is SNHLY and CDR2 FYNNEI. Here the CDR3 reads CARLQGGYGYTF. CDR3 nucleotides: TGTGCCAGACTACAGGGCGGCTATGGCTACACCTTC.

This clone was seen a few times. The V gene is TRBV5-6, the J gene TRBJ2-3; D gene uncertain. In germline, CDR1 is SGHDT, CDR2 YYEEEE. V lost 2 bases and J lost 2, with 9 bases in between. The CDR3 consists of 14 residues. CDR3: CASSFVTDTDTQYF. In nucleotides, the CDR3 is TGTGCCAGCAGCTTTGTTACAGACACAGATACGCAGTATTTT.

This clone was counted a few times. The chain carries TRBV14 and TRBJ2-1; D uncertain. This CDR3 contains 14 residues. Looked up from germline, CDR1 is SGHDN and CDR2 is FVKESK. V lost 1 base to trimming and J lost 6 bases, with 10 bases between them. In DNA, the CDR3 is TGTGCCAGCAGCCAAGTGGGGTCAGCCAATGAGCAGTTCTTC. Protein: CASSQVGSANEQFF.

This clone appeared a few times. The junction departs from germline at one end; a sequencing error may be responsible. The V and J genes are TRBV11-3 and TRBJ2-3; 7 bases agree with TRBD2. Per germline, CDR1 SGHNT and CDR2 YENEEA. There are 12 residues in the CDR3. The CDR3 loop reads CASSLGRENLNF. CDR3 DNA: TGTGCCAGCAGCTTAGGGCGGGAGAATCTGAATTTT.

The J gene is TRBJ1-1, the V gene TRBV18, with D possibly matching TRBD1 (5 bases). V lost 3 bases and J lost 7, with 9 bases in between. Per germline, CDR1 KGHSH and CDR2 LQKENI. The CDR3 has 12 residues. The CDR3 coding sequence is TGTGCCAGCTCACCCATCGGGGGTGAAGCTTTCTTT. It translates to CASSPIGGEAFF.

This clone was detected only a few times. The V gene is TRBV9, the J gene TRBJ2-7; D is unresolved. The length of the CDR3 is 13 residues. V was pared by 0 bases and J by 6 bases, with 10 bases between. The V gene's germline CDR1 is SGDLS and CDR2 YYNGEE. The CDR3 DNA sequence: TGTGCCAGCAGCGTAGCATCTGGATCCGAGCAGTACTTC. Translation: CASSVASGSEQYF.

The J gene is TRBJ2-1, the V gene TRBV6-5, with D perhaps TRBD2 (7 bases). In germline, CDR1 is MNHEY, CDR2 SVGAGI. The ends were cut back, 7 bases at V and 5 bases at J, with 18 bases in the middle. The CDR3 consists of 15 residues. The CDR3 DNA follows: TGTGCCAGCACCCAAGGGGGAGCGGGGAACAATGAGCAGTTCTTC. This translates into CASTQGGAGNNEQFF.